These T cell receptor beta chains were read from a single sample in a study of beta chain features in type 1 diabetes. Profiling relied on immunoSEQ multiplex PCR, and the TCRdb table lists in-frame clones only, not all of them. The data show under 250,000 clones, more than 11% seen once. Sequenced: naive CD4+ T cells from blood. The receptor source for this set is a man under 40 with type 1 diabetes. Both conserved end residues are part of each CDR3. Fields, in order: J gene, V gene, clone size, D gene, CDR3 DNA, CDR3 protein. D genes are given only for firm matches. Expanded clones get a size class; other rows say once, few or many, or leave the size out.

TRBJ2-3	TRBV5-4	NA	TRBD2	TGTGCCAGCAGCCCCATGACTAGCGGGCTTAGCACAGATACGCAGTATTTT	CASSPMTSGLSTDTQYF
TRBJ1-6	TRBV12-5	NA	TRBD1	TGTGCTAGTGGTTTGACCAGAACAGGGGATGTGAATTCACCCCTCCACTTT	CASGLTRTGDVNSPLHF
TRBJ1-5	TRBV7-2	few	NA	TGTGCCAGCAGCGGCAGGGTGGGCAATCAGCCCCAGCATTTT	CASSGRVGNQPQHF
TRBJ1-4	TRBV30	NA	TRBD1	TGTGCCTGGGCGGGACAGTCTGGTGAAAAACTGTTTTTT	CAWAGQSGEKLFF
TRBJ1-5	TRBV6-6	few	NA	TGTGCCAGCAGCCAACCGGGACTCGGGGAGCCCCAGCATTTT	CASSQPGLGEPQHF
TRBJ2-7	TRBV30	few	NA	TGTGCCTGGAGTCCTTCGGACAGTTTCAAATACTTC	CAWSPSDSFKYF
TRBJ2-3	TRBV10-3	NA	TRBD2	TGTGCCATCGGGGCCAGCGGGGGGCCAGATACGCAGTATTTT	CAIGASGGPDTQYF
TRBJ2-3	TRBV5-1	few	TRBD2	TGCGCCAGCAGCTTGGGGACTAGCGGAGCCACAGATACGCAGTATTTT	CASSLGTSGATDTQYF
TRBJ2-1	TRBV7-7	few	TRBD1	TGTGCCAGCAGCTCGGGACAGGGGCCCTACAATGAGCAGTTCTTC	CASSSGQGPYNEQFF
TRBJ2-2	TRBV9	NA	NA	TGTGCCAGCAGCGTAGTCGCAGGGCGAGGCACCGGGGAGCTGTTTTTT	CASSVVAGRGTGELFF
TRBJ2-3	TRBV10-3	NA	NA	TGTGCCATCAGGATGGGGCCTAGCACAGATACGCAGTATTTT	CAIRMGPSTDTQYF
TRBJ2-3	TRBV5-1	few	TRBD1	TGCGCCAGCAGCTGGGGGACAGGGGGCCTCACAGATACGCAGTATTTT	CASSWGTGGLTDTQYF
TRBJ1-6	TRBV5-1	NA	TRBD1	TGCGCCAGCAGCTTGGGGACAGGGGATTGGTCACCCCTCCACTTT	CASSLGTGDWSPLHF
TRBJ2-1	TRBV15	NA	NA	TGTGCCACCAGCAGTGATCCTAGCGAAGGCAATGAGCAGTTCTTC	CATSSDPSEGNEQFF
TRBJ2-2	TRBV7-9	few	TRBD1	TGTGCCAGCAGTTTCCCGGGACAGGGATTAGCCGGGGAGCTGTTTTTT	CASSFPGQGLAGELFF
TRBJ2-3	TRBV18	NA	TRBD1	TGTGCCAGCTCATCTACAGGGGGCACAGATACGCAGTATTTT	CASSSTGGTDTQYF
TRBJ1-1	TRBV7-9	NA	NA	TGTGCCAGCAGCCGAACAGGGAACACTGAAGCTTTCTTT	CASSRTGNTEAFF
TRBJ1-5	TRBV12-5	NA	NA	TGTGCTAGTGGTTTGCCTCCTAATCAGCCCCAGCATTTT	CASGLPPNQPQHF
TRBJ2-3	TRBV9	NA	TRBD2	TGTGCCAGCAGCCTTACCGGGACTAGCGCCACAGATACGCAGTATTTT	CASSLTGTSATDTQYF
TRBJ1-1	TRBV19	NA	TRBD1	TGTGCCAGTAGTAGGGACAGGGCAAACACTGAAGCTTTCTTT	CASSRDRANTEAFF
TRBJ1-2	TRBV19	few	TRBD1	TGTGCCAGTAACCCGACAGGGAAGAGAGACTATGGCTACACCTTC	CASNPTGKRDYGYTF
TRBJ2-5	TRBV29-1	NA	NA	TGCAGCGTTGAGCTAACGTTTCAAGAGACCCAGTACTTC	CSVELTFQETQYF
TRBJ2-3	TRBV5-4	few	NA	TGTGCCAGCCCCGGCAGGGTTGCGGCCACAGATACGCAGTATTTT	CASPGRVAATDTQYF
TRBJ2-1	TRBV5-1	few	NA	TGCGCCAGCAGCTTCAACAGTCAAAGGTACAATGAGCAGTTCTTC	CASSFNSQRYNEQFF
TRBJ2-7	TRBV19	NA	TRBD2	TGTGCCAGTAGTCCGGGACTAGCGGCCACCTACGAGCAGTACTTC	CASSPGLAATYEQYF
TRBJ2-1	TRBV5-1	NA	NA	TGCGCCAGCAGCCAGGGTGCAGGGGCCAATGAGCAGTTCTTC	CASSQGAGANEQFF
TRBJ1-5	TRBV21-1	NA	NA	TGTGCCAGCAGCAAAGTCCGGTCTTGCAATCAGCCCCAGCATTTT	CASSKVRSCNQPQHF
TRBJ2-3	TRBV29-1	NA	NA	TGCAGCGTTGAAACAGCAGATACGCAGTATTTT	CSVETADTQYF
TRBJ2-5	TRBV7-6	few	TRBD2	TGTGCCAGCAGCCCAAGGACTAGCGGGGGGCAAGAGACCCAGTACTTC	CASSPRTSGGQETQYF
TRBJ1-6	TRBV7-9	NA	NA	TGTGCCAGCAGTTCAGTTGTGGTGAATTCACCCCTCCACTTT	CASSSVVVNSPLHF
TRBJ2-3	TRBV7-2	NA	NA	TGTGCCAGCAGCTTTATGGGGACTGGCACAGATACGCAGTATTTT	CASSFMGTGTDTQYF
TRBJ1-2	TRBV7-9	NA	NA	TGTGCCAGCAGCCACAGGGACTATGGCTACACCTTC	CASSHRDYGYTF
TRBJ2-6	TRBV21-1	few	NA	TGTGCCAGCCCCTCCGGGACAGGGGGCTACTTCTCTGGGGCCAACGTCCTGACTTTC	CASPSGTGGYFSGANVLTF
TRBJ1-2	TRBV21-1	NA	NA	TGTGCCAGCAGCAACGCGACAGGGAACTATGGCTACACCTTC	CASSNATGNYGYTF
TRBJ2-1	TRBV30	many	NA	TGTGCCTGGGGCAGGGGAAAAGACAATGAGCAGTTCTTC	CAWGRGKDNEQFF
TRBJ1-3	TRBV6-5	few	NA	TGTGCCAGCAGTTACGGGGGCAGCCACTCTGGAAACACCATATATTTT	CASSYGGSHSGNTIYF
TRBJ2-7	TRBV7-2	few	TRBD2	TGTGCCAGCAGCTTAGCGGGGCTAGCGGGAGACTCCTACGAGCAGTACTTC	CASSLAGLAGDSYEQYF
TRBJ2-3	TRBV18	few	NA	TGTGCCAGCTCACCCTACACAGATACGCAGTATTTT	CASSPYTDTQYF
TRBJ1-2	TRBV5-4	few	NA	TGTGCCAGCAGCTTAGGCGGACAGTTGAACTATGGCTACACCTTC	CASSLGGQLNYGYTF
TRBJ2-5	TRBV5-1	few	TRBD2	TGCGCCAGCAGCTTGTCGTCCAGCGGGGGGGGAGAGACCCAGTACTTC	CASSLSSSGGGETQYF
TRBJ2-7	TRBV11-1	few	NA	TGTGCCAGCAGCTCGGAGGGCAGCCGCTCCTACGAGCAGTACTTC	CASSSEGSRSYEQYF
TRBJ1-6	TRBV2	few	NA	TGTGCCACCACGACAGGCCCTCCAGGAGGCCTCCACTTT	CATTTGPPGGLHF
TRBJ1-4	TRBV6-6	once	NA	TGTGCCAGCAGTTGGGGGGGATCTAATGAAAAACTGTTTTTT	CASSWGGSNEKLFF
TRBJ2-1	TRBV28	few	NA	TGTGCCAGCAGTTCCGTAGTGGATGAGCAGTTCTTC	CASSSVVDEQFF
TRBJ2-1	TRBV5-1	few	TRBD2	TGCGCCAGCAGTACACAGACTAGCCGAGCCTACAATGAGCAGTTCTTC	CASSTQTSRAYNEQFF